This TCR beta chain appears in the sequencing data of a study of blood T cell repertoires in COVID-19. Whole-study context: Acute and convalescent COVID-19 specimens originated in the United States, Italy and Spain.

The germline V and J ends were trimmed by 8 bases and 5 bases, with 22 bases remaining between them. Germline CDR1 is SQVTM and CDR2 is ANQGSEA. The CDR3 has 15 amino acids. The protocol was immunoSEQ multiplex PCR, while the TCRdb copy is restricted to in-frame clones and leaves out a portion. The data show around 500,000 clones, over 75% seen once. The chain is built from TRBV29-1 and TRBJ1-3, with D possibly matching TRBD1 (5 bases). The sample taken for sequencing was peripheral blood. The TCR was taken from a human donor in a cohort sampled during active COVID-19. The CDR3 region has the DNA TGCAGCCTGGGGTCGGGGGGAGATTTGCGAAACACCATATATTTT. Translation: CSLGSGGDLRNTIYF.